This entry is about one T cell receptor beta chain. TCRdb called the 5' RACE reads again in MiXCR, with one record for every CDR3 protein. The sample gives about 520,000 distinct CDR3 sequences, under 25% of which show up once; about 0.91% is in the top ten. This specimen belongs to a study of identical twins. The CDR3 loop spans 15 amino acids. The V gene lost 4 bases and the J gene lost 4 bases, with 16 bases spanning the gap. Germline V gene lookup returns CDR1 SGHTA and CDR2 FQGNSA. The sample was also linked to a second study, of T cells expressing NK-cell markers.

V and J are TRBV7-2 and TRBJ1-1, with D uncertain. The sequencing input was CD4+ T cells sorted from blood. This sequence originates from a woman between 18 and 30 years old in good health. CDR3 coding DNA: TGTGCCAGCAGCTCCGAACCGGAATGGGCCACTGAAGCTTTCTTT. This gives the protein CASSSEPEWATEAFF.